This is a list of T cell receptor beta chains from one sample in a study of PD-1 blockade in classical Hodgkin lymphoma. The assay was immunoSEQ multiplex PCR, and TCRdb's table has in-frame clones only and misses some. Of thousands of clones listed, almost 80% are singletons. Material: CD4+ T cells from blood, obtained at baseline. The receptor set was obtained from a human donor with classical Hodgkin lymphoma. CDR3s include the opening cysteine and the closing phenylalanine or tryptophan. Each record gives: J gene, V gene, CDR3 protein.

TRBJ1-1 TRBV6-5 CATSTPGKAEAFF
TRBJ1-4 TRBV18 CASSPLGGPEGEKLFF
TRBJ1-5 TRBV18 CASSPSWGGNQPQHF
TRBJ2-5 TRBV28 CASIFGDSPFETQYF
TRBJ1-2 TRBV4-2 CASSQDGWESGYGYTF
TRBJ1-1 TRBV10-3 CAIKLQANTEAFF
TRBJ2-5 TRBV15 CATSRDLGREQETQYF
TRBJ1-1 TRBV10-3 CAIRGQGAGDTEAFF
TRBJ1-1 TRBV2 CASRGAGAEAFF
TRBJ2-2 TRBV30 CAWTTGTNTGELFF
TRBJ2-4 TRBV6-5 CASKLLAGGNIQYF
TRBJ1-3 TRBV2 CASIRGSGNTIYF
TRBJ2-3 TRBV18 CASSPRLAGDADTQYF
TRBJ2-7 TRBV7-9 CASSSTNTYEQYF
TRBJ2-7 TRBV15 CATSRDRDKAREQYF
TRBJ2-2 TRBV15 CATSPGGTFTGELFF
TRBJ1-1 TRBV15 CATSRDQGVGNRGTEAFF
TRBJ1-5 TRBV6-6 CASSYTGSQPQHF
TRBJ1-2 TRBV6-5 CASSYSPGQGPYGYTF
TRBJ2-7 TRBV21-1 CASSKEVFLGGFDSYEQYF
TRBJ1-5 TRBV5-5 CASSLVGPQPQHF
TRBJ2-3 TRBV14 CASRQSSTDTQYF
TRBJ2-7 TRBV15 CATSRLGGSYEQYF
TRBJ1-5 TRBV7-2 CASARAGLSNQPQHF
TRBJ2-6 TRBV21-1 CASSKGGTGILSGANVLTF
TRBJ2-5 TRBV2 CASGRGLAWEETQYF
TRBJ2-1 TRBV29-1 CSVLASSYNEQFF
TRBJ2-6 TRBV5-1 CASSLAVPRTSVLSGANVLTF
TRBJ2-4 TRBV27 CASSLGTGTVIQYF
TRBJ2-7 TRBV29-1 CSVEIAGASLQYF
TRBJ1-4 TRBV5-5 CASRHHRDRGNEKLFF
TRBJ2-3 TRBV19 CASSLMVGQGTDTQYF
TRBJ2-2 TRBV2 CASSGLAGAGELFF
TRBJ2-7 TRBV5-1 CASSQSSGTSYEQYF
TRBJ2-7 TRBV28 CASSKWQTSSYEQYF
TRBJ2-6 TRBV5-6 CASSHGVDGANVLTF
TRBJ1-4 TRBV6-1 CASSEVPGQGVKLFF
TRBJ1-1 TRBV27 CASSLSIRLMNTEAFF
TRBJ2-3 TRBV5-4 CASSLAVGTSKSNTQYF
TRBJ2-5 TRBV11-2 CASSPRTTGAGTQYF